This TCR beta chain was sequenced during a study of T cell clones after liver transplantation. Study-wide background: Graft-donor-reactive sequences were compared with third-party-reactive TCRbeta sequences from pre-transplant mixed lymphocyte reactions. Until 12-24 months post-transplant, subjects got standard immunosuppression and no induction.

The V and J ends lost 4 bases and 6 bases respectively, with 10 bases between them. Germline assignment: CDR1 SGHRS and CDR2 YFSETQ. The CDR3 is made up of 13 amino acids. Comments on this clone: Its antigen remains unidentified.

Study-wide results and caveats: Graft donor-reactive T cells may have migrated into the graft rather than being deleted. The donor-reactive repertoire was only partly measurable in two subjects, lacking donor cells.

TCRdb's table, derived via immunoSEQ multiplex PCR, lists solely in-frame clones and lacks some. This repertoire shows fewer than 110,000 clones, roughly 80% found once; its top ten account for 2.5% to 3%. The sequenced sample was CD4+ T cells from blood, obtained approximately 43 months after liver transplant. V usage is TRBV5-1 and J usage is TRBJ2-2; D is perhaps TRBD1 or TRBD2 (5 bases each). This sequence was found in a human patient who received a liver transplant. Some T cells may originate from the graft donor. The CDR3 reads CASSLGAPGELFF. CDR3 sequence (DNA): TGCGCCAGCAGCCTCGGGGCGCCCGGGGAGCTGTTTTTT. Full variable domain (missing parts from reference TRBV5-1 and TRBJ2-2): KAGVTQTPRYLIKTRGQQVTLSCSPISGHRSVSWYQQTPGQGLQFLFEYFSETQRNKGNFPGRFSGRQFSNSRSEMNVSTLELGDSALYLCASSLGAPGELFFGEGSRLTVL.